The entry that follows covers one TCR beta chain sequence. Genomic DNA of every subset was divided equally among multiple immunoSEQ plates. Replicate PCRs from sorted subsets contained roughly 200 ng DNA, which is some 29,000 T cell genomes. Generated by immunoSEQ multiplex PCR, the TCRdb table keeps only in-frame clones and is missing some. Found here are a few million clones, about 92% of them singletons; the top ten hold around 0.14%. The record originates from a study of shared clonotypes between healthy human individuals. The wider study: The plates for each donor numbered three CD4 naive, three CD4 memory, two CD8 naive and one CD8 memory.

The split of CD4+ cells yielded CD45RA+ naive and CD45RA-negative memory subsets. J lost 8 bases, V lost 6 bases, and 8 bases had no gene match. This CDR3 has 15 amino acids. The V gene's germline CDR1 is MNHEY and CDR2 SVGAGI. The TCR originated in a man aged 18 to 30 in good health. Sequenced input: naive CD4+ T cells sorted from blood. The subset: CD45RA+ positively selected. V gene TRBV6-5 combines with J gene TRBJ2-1; 12 nucleotides align to TRBD2. The CDR3 sequence: CASSPGTSGSYEQFF. CDR3 DNA: TGTGCCAGCAGCCCCGGGACTAGCGGGTCCTATGAGCAGTTCTTC.